This is a list of T cell receptor beta chains from one sample in a study of cytomegalovirus exposure and HLA in healthy donors. Some clones are missing from TCRdb's copy, which holds only in-frame ones; the method was immunoSEQ multiplex PCR. The profile shows about 190,000 clones, less than 85% of them singletons. The sample taken for sequencing was PBMCs. The receptors were gathered from a boy younger than 18 in good health and CMV-seronegative. Each CDR3 is given with its conserved first and last residue. Each record gives: clone size, D gene, CDR3 length, J gene, V gene, CDR3 protein, CDR3 DNA. D genes are given only for firm matches. Size values are once, few and many counts, or a class for expanded clones, and some rows have none.

size: few; D: NA; length: 15; J: TRBJ1-1; V: TRBV6-6; CDR3: CASSWPRHSDTEAFF; DNA: TGTGCCAGCAGTTGGCCCAGGCATTCGGACACTGAAGCTTTCTTT
size: NA; D: TRBD2; length: 15; J: TRBJ2-2; V: TRBV28; CDR3: CASSLKGLATGELFF; DNA: TGTGCCAGCAGTTTAAAGGGACTAGCCACCGGGGAGCTGTTTTTT
size: NA; D: NA; length: 15; J: TRBJ2-7; V: TRBV4-3; CDR3: CASSLSLAEAYEQYF; DNA: TGCGCCAGCAGCCTTTCCTTAGCGGAGGCCTACGAGCAGTACTTC
size: NA; D: NA; length: 11; J: TRBJ2-5; V: TRBV5-6; CDR3: CASSGGLTPNF; DNA: TGTGCCAGCAGCGGGGGACTGACACCGAACTTC
size: NA; D: TRBD1; length: 15; J: TRBJ2-1; V: TRBV5-1; CDR3: CASSSRQGADNEQFF; DNA: TGCGCCAGCAGCTCCCGACAGGGGGCGGACAATGAGCAGTTCTTC
size: NA; D: TRBD1; length: 13; J: TRBJ1-6; V: TRBV30; CDR3: CACQRTGGSPLHF; DNA: TGTGCCTGCCAAAGGACAGGGGGATCACCCCTCCACTTT
size: NA; D: NA; length: 16; J: TRBJ1-1; V: TRBV19; CDR3: CASSTQTPVLNTEAFF; DNA: TGTGCCAGTAGTACCCAGACACCAGTATTGAACACTGAAGCTTTCTTT
size: NA; D: NA; length: 16; J: TRBJ2-3; V: TRBV7-8; CDR3: CASSLPRAGRTDTQYF; DNA: TGTGCCAGCAGCCTACCTCGGGCGGGTCGCACAGATACGCAGTATTTT
size: NA; D: NA; length: 13; J: TRBJ2-4; V: TRBV6-1; CDR3: CASSADRLNIQYF; DNA: TGTGCCAGCAGTGCGGACAGATTAAACATTCAGTACTTC
size: NA; D: NA; length: 15; J: TRBJ2-2; V: TRBV5-1; CDR3: CASSLGEANTGELFF; DNA: TGCGCCAGCAGCTTGGGGGAGGCGAACACCGGGGAGCTGTTTTTT
size: NA; D: TRBD2; length: 19; J: TRBJ2-7; V: TRBV4-1; CDR3: CASSQGWPSVAGRSYEQYF; DNA: TGCGCCAGCAGCCAAGGTTGGCCGTCGGTAGCGGGGCGCTCCTACGAGCAGTACTTC
size: NA; D: NA; length: 15; J: TRBJ1-2; V: TRBV29-1; CDR3: CSVERPGENSYGYTF; DNA: TGCAGCGTTGAAAGGCCAGGGGAAAATTCCTATGGCTACACCTTC
size: NA; D: NA; length: 16; J: TRBJ2-1; V: TRBV5-4; CDR3: CASSFGLMSSYNEQFF; DNA: TGTGCCAGCAGCTTCGGTCTTATGAGCTCCTACAATGAGCAGTTCTTC
size: NA; D: TRBD2; length: 17; J: TRBJ2-2; V: TRBV11-3; CDR3: CASSLGGLAGDGGELFF; DNA: TGTGCCAGCAGCTTGGGTGGGCTAGCGGGAGACGGCGGGGAGCTGTTTTTT
size: NA; D: TRBD2; length: 15; J: TRBJ2-1; V: TRBV27; CDR3: CATSTSGSSYNEQFF; DNA: TGTGCTACGAGTACTAGCGGGAGCTCCTACAATGAGCAGTTCTTC
size: NA; D: NA; length: 13; J: TRBJ1-1; V: TRBV19; CDR3: CASSTRVDTEAFF; DNA: TGTGCCAGTAGTACCAGGGTTGACACTGAAGCTTTCTTT
size: NA; D: NA; length: 14; J: TRBJ1-2; V: TRBV28; CDR3: CASSLSGGNYGYTF; DNA: TGTGCCAGCAGTTTATCAGGAGGTAACTATGGCTACACCTTC
size: NA; D: NA; length: 12; J: TRBJ1-1; V: TRBV6-1; CDR3: CASSEGGGEAFF; DNA: TGTGCCAGCAGTGAAGGTGGCGGTGAAGCTTTCTTT
size: NA; D: NA; length: 13; J: TRBJ1-1; V: TRBV5-1; CDR3: CASRGRANTEAFF; DNA: TGCGCCAGCCGAGGCAGGGCGAACACTGAAGCTTTCTTT
size: NA; D: NA; length: 13; J: TRBJ1-4; V: TRBV30; CDR3: CACSGSTNEKLFF; DNA: TGTGCCTGTAGCGGGTCAACTAATGAAAAACTGTTTTTT
size: NA; D: TRBD1; length: 13; J: TRBJ2-7; V: TRBV7-7; CDR3: CASARDRVGEQYF; DNA: TGTGCTAGCGCCCGGGACAGGGTTGGCGAGCAGTACTTC
size: NA; D: NA; length: 16; J: TRBJ2-3; V: TRBV18; CDR3: CASSPRETGTTDTQYF; DNA: TGTGCCAGCTCACCACGAGAGACGGGGACAACAGATACGCAGTATTTT
size: NA; D: NA; length: 15; J: TRBJ2-1; V: TRBV19; CDR3: CATKWGTQGGNEQFF; DNA: TGTGCCACCAAATGGGGGACGCAGGGGGGAAATGAGCAGTTCTTC
size: NA; D: NA; length: 11; J: TRBJ1-2; V: TRBV10-3; CDR3: CATGETYGYTF; DNA: TGTGCCACAGGGGAAACCTATGGCTACACCTTC
size: NA; D: NA; length: 13; J: TRBJ1-4; V: TRBV18; CDR3: CASSAGRNEKLFF; DNA: TGTGCCAGCTCGGCGGGACGCAATGAAAAACTGTTTTTT
size: NA; D: NA; length: 14; J: TRBJ1-2; V: TRBV4-1; CDR3: CASSQVLGGYGYTF; DNA: TGCGCCAGCAGCCAAGTGTTGGGGGGCTATGGCTACACCTTC
size: NA; D: TRBD1; length: 15; J: TRBJ1-2; V: TRBV4-1; CDR3: CASSQDSGQVYGYTF; DNA: TGCGCCAGCAGCCAAGATTCTGGACAGGTCTATGGCTACACCTTC
size: NA; D: NA; length: 15; J: TRBJ1-5; V: TRBV5-1; CDR3: CASSPDNYSNQPQHF; DNA: TGCGCCAGCAGCCCGGACAACTATAGCAATCAGCCCCAGCATTTT
size: NA; D: NA; length: 17; J: TRBJ1-4; V: TRBV4-1; CDR3: CASSLGSYGDGTKKLFF; DNA: TGCGCCAGCAGCCTCGGATCGTACGGGGACGGGACAAAAAAACTGTTTTTT
size: NA; D: NA; length: 17; J: TRBJ1-5; V: TRBV7-9; CDR3: CASSRGLPDSPNQPQHF; DNA: TGTGCCAGCAGCCGCGGATTACCGGACAGCCCCAATCAGCCCCAGCATTTT
size: few; D: TRBD1; length: 16; J: TRBJ2-3; V: TRBV6-4; CDR3: CASSDGQGGSTDTQYF; DNA: TGTGCCAGCAGTGACGGACAGGGCGGAAGCACAGATACGCAGTATTTT
size: NA; D: TRBD2; length: 16; J: TRBJ2-5; V: TRBV5-6; CDR3: CASSLAASGGLETQYF; DNA: TGTGCCAGCAGCTTGGCAGCTAGCGGGGGCCTGGAGACCCAGTACTTC
size: NA; D: NA; length: 14; J: TRBJ1-1; V: TRBV5-1; CDR3: CASSLSGVNTEAFF; DNA: TGCGCCAGCAGCTTGTCCGGTGTGAACACTGAAGCTTTCTTT
size: NA; D: NA; length: 16; J: TRBJ2-1; V: TRBV6-4; CDR3: CASSRTGYDSYNEQFF; DNA: TGTGCCAGCAGTCGAACAGGGTATGACTCCTACAATGAGCAGTTCTTC
size: NA; D: NA; length: 16; J: TRBJ2-7; V: TRBV5-1; CDR3: CASSSHGRQPSYEQYF; DNA: TGCGCCAGCAGTTCCCATGGTCGACAGCCCTCCTACGAGCAGTACTTC
size: once; D: NA; length: 15; J: TRBJ1-2; V: TRBV6-5; CDR3: CASSYSRGTFYGYTF; DNA: TGTGCCAGCAGTTACTCTAGGGGGACATTCTATGGCTACACCTTC
size: few; D: NA; length: 16; J: TRBJ1-2; V: TRBV19; CDR3: CASSRQGDGSNYGYTF; DNA: TGTGCCAGTAGCCGCCAGGGAGACGGGAGTAACTATGGCTACACCTTC
size: NA; D: NA; length: 15; J: TRBJ1-2; V: TRBV19; CDR3: CASSIAGRANYGYTF; DNA: TGTGCCAGTAGTATAGCCGGCAGGGCTAACTATGGCTACACCTTC
size: NA; D: TRBD1; length: 15; J: TRBJ2-1; V: TRBV14; CDR3: CASGRDRGHYNEQFF; DNA: TGTGCCAGCGGTAGAGACAGGGGGCACTACAATGAGCAGTTCTTC
size: few; D: TRBD1; length: 12; J: TRBJ2-5; V: TRBV10-2; CDR3: CASNRGQETQYF; DNA: TGCGCCAGCAACAGGGGGCAAGAGACCCAGTACTTC
size: once; D: TRBD2; length: 17; J: TRBJ2-6; V: TRBV10-3; CDR3: CAISESTSGSGANVLTF; DNA: TGTGCCATCAGTGAGTCGACTAGCGGGAGTGGGGCCAACGTCCTGACTTTC